The clone carrying this T cell receptor beta chain was counted a few times. Its target is not known. This sample was taken from a study of response to subunit inactivated influenza vaccine. Study-wide findings and caveats: Each seasonal flu vaccination may recruit only limited new T cells, authors suggested.

From the RT-PCR reads, TCRdb called clonotypes with MiXCR, one entry per CDR3 protein. The sample yields 550,000 to 600,000 distinct CDR3 sequences, roughly 12% seen once. With 4 bases removed from V and 3 bases from J, the gap between germline ends came to 13 bases. Germline V CDR1 and CDR2: SGHNT, YENEEA. The CDR3 extends over 15 amino acids. The clonotype was recovered from a middle-aged man who received an inactivated influenza vaccine. The chain has TRBV11-3 and TRBJ2-1; maybe TRBD2 (5 bases). This specimen consisted of PBMCs from blood, obtained on the day of vaccination. The CDR3 spells CASSCHTRFYNEQFF. CDR3 DNA sequence: TGTGCCAGCAGCTGCCATACTAGGTTCTACAATGAGCAGTTCTTC.